Here is one TCR beta chain with its context. Its antigen is as yet unknown. Per the germline V gene, CDR1 is MNHEY and CDR2 is SMNVEV (reference sequence). CDR3 size: 15 residues. This sample stems from a study of T cells expressing NK-cell markers. Whole-study context: Seropositivity for HCMV was found in seven of the eight sequenced donors, with one seronegative.

Each CDR3 protein gets one entry in TCRdb, which reprocessed the 5' RACE reads and gives no DNA. The sample's table shows about 550,000 distinct CDR3 sequences. General study results and limits: Uncertainty persisted over the HCMV specificity of expanded NKG2C+ T cell clones. Several of the donors carried dominant NKG2C+ clonotypes that took up about 1.0-7.0% of their CD8+ T cells.

V gene TRBV27 combines with J gene TRBJ2-7; TCRdb gives TRBD1 as the D gene, but with no DNA this cannot be confirmed. The clonotype comes from a man aged 18 to 29 in good health. The specimen was blood T cells: a sorted CD56 or NKG2C T cell subset, CD4+ or CD8+ T cells, or bulk PBMC T cells (not recorded which). The chain's CDR3 is CASRGEATGGYEQYF.